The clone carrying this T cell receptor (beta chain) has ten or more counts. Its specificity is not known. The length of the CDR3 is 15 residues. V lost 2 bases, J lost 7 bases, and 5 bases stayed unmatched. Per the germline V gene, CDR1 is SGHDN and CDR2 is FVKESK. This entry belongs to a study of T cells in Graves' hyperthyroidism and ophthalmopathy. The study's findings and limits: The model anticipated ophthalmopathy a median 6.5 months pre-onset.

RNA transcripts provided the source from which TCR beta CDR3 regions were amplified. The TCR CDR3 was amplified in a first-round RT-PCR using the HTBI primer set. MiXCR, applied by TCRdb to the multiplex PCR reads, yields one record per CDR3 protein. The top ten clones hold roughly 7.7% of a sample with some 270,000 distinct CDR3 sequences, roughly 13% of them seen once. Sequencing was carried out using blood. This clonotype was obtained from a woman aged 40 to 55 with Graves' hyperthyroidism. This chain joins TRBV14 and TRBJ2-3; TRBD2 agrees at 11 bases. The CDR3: CASSQTSGSWNTQYF. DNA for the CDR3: TGTGCCAGCAGCCAAACTAGCGGGAGCTGGAATACGCAGTATTTT.